The clone carrying this T cell receptor (beta chain) came up many times. The antigen remains unidentified. TCRdb redid the calling of the 5' RACE reads with MiXCR, one entry per CDR3 protein. The top ten clones hold over 5.5% of a sample with 15,000 to 20,000 distinct CDR3 sequences, approximately 6.1% of them seen once. The sample originates from a study of early T cells in non-severe SARS-CoV-2 infection. Study information: The authors sequenced bulk RNA from unsorted whole blood, leaving chains unpaired. Findings and caveats of the study: The VDJdb matching leaned toward anti-spike CD8 responses and overlooked private and CD4 specificities.

CDR3 length: 13 amino acids. V gave up 6 bases and J gave up 6 bases; unmatched junction bases: 5. The TCR was taken from an adult who was a healthcare worker with PCR-confirmed SARS-CoV-2 infection or an uninfected control (not recorded which). This sequence joins TRBV12-3 or TRBV12-4 and TRBJ1-5; TRBD1 agrees at 7 bases. The material sequenced was whole blood. The DNA of the CDR3 is TGTGCCAGCAGAGACAGGGAGGCTCAGCCCCAGCATTTT. This sequence encodes CASRDREAQPQHF.